One and the same sample provided the 18 T cell receptor beta chains below, sequenced in a study of cytomegalovirus exposure and HLA in healthy donors (dated by TCRdb to the late 2010s). The library relied on the immunoSEQ multiplex PCR assay. The multiplex PCR relied on a mix of 60 forward primers for TCR Vbeta segments and 13 reverse primers for TCR Jbeta segments. TCRdb limited this immuneACCESS table to in-frame rearrangements with V and J called. A share of clones is missing; checked studies link under half to unresolved V genes, and the rest is unexplained. The sample contains about 160,000 clones, around 73% of them found a single time. The ten largest clones capture 1.4% of the sample. Sequenced sample: PBMCs. The receptors derive from a male donor in good health and CMV-seronegative.

The rearrangement uses TRBV9 and TRBJ2-1, with D perhaps matching TRBD2 (5 bases). V lost 0 bases and J lost 10, with 14 bases in between. CDR1 and CDR2 from the germline V gene are SGDLS and YYNGEE. The CDR3 has 14 amino acids. This CDR3 is CASSVDLGSGEQFF. In DNA form, the CDR3 reads TGTGCCAGCAGCGTAGATTTGGGATCGGGGGAGCAGTTCTTC.

In its sample, this clone was seen once. The genes are TRBV19 and TRBJ2-1; 8 bases align to TRBD2. Germline CDR1 LNHDA, CDR2 SQIVND (reference sequence). The CDR3 contains 17 residues. Unmatched junction bases numbered 17, after V lost 6 bases and J lost 7 bases. CDR3 in amino acids: CASREGRGRGEGNEQFF. CDR3 nucleotides: TGTGCCAGTAGGGAGGGAAGAGGGCGGGGGGAAGGGAATGAGCAGTTCTTC.

This chain connects TRBV2 to TRBJ2-5; D is possibly TRBD2 (6 bases). The assigned J gene may be wrong: the sequence end matches TRBJ2-7 better. There are 14 residues in the CDR3. From germline, CDR1 is SNHLY and CDR2 FYNNEI. In DNA form, the CDR3 reads TGTGCCAGCAAAGAGGCGGGGAGCTCCTACGAGCAGTACTTC. This sequence encodes CASKEAGSSYEQYF.

J is TRBJ1-4 and V is TRBV4-2; D remains ambiguous. V was pared by 4 bases and J by 8 bases, with 17 bases between. Germline lookup yields CDR1 LGHNA and CDR2 YNFKEQ. The CDR3 extends over 15 amino acids. In DNA, the CDR3 is TGTGCCAGCAGCCCCCAGCTAGGTCCGCCCGAAAAACTGTTTTTT. Amino acids: CASSPQLGPPEKLFF.

The chain employs TRBV7-2 and TRBJ2-6; 8 positions match TRBD1. This CDR3 comprises 16 residues. The V and J ends lost 2 bases and 12 bases, in that order; junction bases with no gene match: 12. Per the germline V gene, CDR1 is SGHTA and CDR2 is FQGNSA. CDR3 sequence (DNA): TGTGCCAGCAGCTTAAACCCAGGGGGCGGTAAGAGCGTCCTGACTTTC. It specifies CASSLNPGGGKSVLTF.

V usage is TRBV19 and J usage is TRBJ2-6; D uncertain. The germline CDR1 and CDR2 sequences are LNHDA and SQIVND (reference sequence). V gave up 4 bases and J gave up 2 bases, with 9 bases separating them. This CDR3 comprises 15 residues. The CDR3 DNA reads as TGTGCCAGTAGTAGGTTCGGTGCTGGGGCCAACGTCCTGACTTTC. Its protein product is CASSRFGAGANVLTF.

V gene TRBV9 combines with J gene TRBJ2-5; D is perhaps TRBD2 (5 bases). The CDR3 extends over 15 amino acids. Per germline, CDR1 SGDLS and CDR2 YYNGEE. The V end was cut by 4 bases, the J end by 5 bases, with 18 bases between. The CDR3 bases are TGTGCCAGCAGCTCAGCCTACTACTCGGGGGAGACCCAGTACTTC. Translated: CASSSAYYSGETQYF.

The chain carries TRBV10-3 and TRBJ1-2; 10 nucleotides line up with TRBD1. Trimming took 3 bases from V and 4 from J; bases not matched to a gene: 2. Looked up from germline, CDR1 is ENHRY and CDR2 is SYGVKD. This CDR3 is 14 amino acids long. CDR3 residues: CAISEGQGVYGYTF. Written as DNA, the CDR3 is TGTGCCATCAGTGAAGGACAGGGGGTCTATGGCTACACCTTC.

The chain joins TRBV6-1 to TRBJ2-3; 10 positions agree with TRBD2. The CDR3 length is 17 residues. V was clipped by 3 bases and J by 2 bases; unmatched bases: 8. Germline CDR1 and CDR2: MNHNS and SASEGT. CDR3 nucleotides: TGTGCCAGCAGTGAGTCGGCTAGCGGGGGATACACAGATACGCAGTATTTT. Translated, it gives CASSESASGGYTDTQYF.

With regard to this clone: The same CDR3 also results from other DNA sequences found in this sample. The chain couples TRBV2 to TRBJ1-1; TRBD1 agrees at 8 bases. The CDR3 totals 13 residues. Looked up from germline, CDR1 is SNHLY and CDR2 is FYNNEI. Trimming took 6 bases from V and 2 from J; bases not matched to a gene: 2. CDR3 region: CASSGQGNTEAFF. The CDR3 nucleotides read TGTGCCAGCAGCGGACAGGGCAACACTGAAGCTTTCTTT.

The chain recombines TRBV5-1 with TRBJ2-2; TRBD2 matches 8 bases. With 2 bases clipped from V and 3 bases from J, the junction kept 3 bases outside the gene matches. The CDR3 totals 15 residues. Germline V gives CDR1 SGHRS, CDR2 YFSETQ. CDR3 coding DNA: TGCGCCAGCAGCTTTACAGCGGGGGACACCGGGGAGCTGTTTTTT. Encoded protein: CASSFTAGDTGELFF.

The chain is built from TRBV2 and TRBJ1-5, with TRBD1 identical over 7 bases. This CDR3 region has 14 residues. V shed 6 bases and J 0 bases; nucleotides not matched to a gene: 2. CDR1 SNHLY and CDR2 FYNNEI come from the germline V gene. The DNA of the CDR3 is TGTGCCAGCAGAGACAGGGATAGCAATCAGCCCCAGCATTTT. This translates into CASRDRDSNQPQHF.

V usage is TRBV5-6 and J usage is TRBJ1-4, with TRBD1 matching 10 bases. The germline gives CDR1 SGHDT, CDR2 YYEEEE. CDR3 size: 15 residues. V trimming: 4 bases; J trimming: 6 bases; junction bases outside the gene matches: 6. CDR3 sequence (DNA): TGTGCCAGCAGCCAGGACAGGGGGGGACATGAAAAACTGTTTTTT. It codes for CASSQDRGGHEKLFF. The variable domain in full, completed from reference TRBV5-6 and TRBJ1-4, reads DAGVTQSPTHLIKTRGQQVTLRCSPKSGHDTVSWYQQALGQGPQFIFQYYEEEERQRGNFPDRFSGHQFPNYSSELNVNALLLGDSALYLCASSQDRGGHEKLFFGSGTQLSVL.

Notes on this clone: This sample also contains other DNA sequences that code for the same CDR3. The chain joins TRBV28 to TRBJ1-3, with 7 bases lining up with TRBD1. The CDR3 has 14 residues. J gave up 3 bases and V 2 bases, and 1 base lay outside the gene matches. Germline V gene sequence: CDR1 MDHEN, CDR2 SYDVKM. The CDR3 region has the DNA TGTGCCAGCAGTTTAGACAGGGTTGGAAACACCATATATTTT. This codes for CASSLDRVGNTIYF.

The J gene is TRBJ2-1, the V gene TRBV27; 9 bases line up with TRBD2. V lost 8 bases, J lost 5 bases, and 7 bases stayed unmatched. The CDR3 length is 14 residues. Germline CDR1 is MNHEY and CDR2 is SMNVEV (reference sequence). CDR3 in DNA: TGTGCCAGCGGAATCGGACTAGCGAACAATGAGCAGTTCTTC. Protein sequence: CASGIGLANNEQFF.

This clone has a single count. This chain connects TRBV11-2 to TRBJ2-3, with 7 bases lining up with TRBD2. Germline loops: CDR1 SGHAT, CDR2 FQNNGV. V lost 8 bases, J lost 6 bases, and 14 bases stayed unmatched. This CDR3 comprises 15 residues. The CDR3 region has the DNA TGTGCCAGCCAACCGAGGAGGGAGGGCGACGATACGCAGTATTTT. Translation: CASQPRREGDDTQYF.

The chain links TRBV7-3 to TRBJ2-2; TRBD2 matches 13 bases. The J segment lost 4 bases and the V segment lost 4 bases, leaving 12 bases of the junction unmatched. Germline assignment: CDR1 SGHTA and CDR2 FQGTGA. CDR3 length: 19 residues. The CDR3 is CASSSLGLAGVPGTGELFF. The CDR3 coding sequence is TGTGCCAGCAGCTCATTAGGACTAGCGGGAGTCCCGGGCACCGGGGAGCTGTTTTTT. Filled out from reference TRBV7-3 and TRBJ2-2, the complete variable domain reads GAGVSQTPSNKVTEKGKYVELRCDPISGHTALYWYRQSLGQGPEFLIYFQGTGAADDSGLPNDRFFAVRPEGSVSTLKIQRTERGDSAVYLCASSSLGLAGVPGTGELFFGEGSRLTVL.

In its sample, this clone was seen a few times. The V and J genes are TRBV6-1 and TRBJ1-5; D remains ambiguous. Germline loops: CDR1 MNHNS, CDR2 SASEGT. CDR3 length: 14 amino acids. V was cut by 4 bases and J by 2 bases, with 9 bases left in between. The CDR3 protein is CASSASFGNQPQHF. CDR3 nucleotide sequence: TGTGCCAGCAGTGCCAGTTTCGGCAATCAGCCCCAGCATTTT.